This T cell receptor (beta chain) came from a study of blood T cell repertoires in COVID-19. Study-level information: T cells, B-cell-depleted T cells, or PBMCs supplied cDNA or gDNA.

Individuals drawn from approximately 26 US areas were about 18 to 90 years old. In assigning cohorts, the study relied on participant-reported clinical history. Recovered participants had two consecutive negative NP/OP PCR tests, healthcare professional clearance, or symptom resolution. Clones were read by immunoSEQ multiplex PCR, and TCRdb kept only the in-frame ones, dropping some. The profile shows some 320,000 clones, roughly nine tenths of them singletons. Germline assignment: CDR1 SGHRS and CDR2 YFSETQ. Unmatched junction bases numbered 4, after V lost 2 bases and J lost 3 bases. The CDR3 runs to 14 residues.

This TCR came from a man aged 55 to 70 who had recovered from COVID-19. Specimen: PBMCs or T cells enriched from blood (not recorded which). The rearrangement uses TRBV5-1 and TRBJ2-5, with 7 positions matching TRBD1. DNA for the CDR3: TGCGCCAGCAGCTTACAGGGGATGGAAGAGACCCAGTACTTC. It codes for CASSLQGMEETQYF.